The sequence of this TCR beta chain was determined in a study of cytomegalovirus exposure and HLA in healthy donors (dated by TCRdb to about 2017). With respect to the entire study: An earlier analysis of some 620 of the donors reported 250 to 300 Gb of sequence data and approximately 120 million unique TCR beta sequences obtained from about 179 million T cells. An early release that covered about 600 HLA-typed donors contained about 300 gigabases of sequencing data and some 87 million unique TCR sequences. Of the 300 to 450 genotyped donors, around 81% fell in the genetic ancestry cluster associated with self-reported Caucasian donors. The study aimed to test whether cataloging public T cell receptors could reveal signatures of past pathogen exposure. The study used immunosequencing to profile the T cell repertoires of hundreds of subjects and linked those repertoires to cytomegalovirus serostatus. Besides the first cohort of 666 subjects, a separate validation cohort made up of 95 to 150 different subjects was used. To predict cytomegalovirus infection status, the study combined high-throughput TCR immunosequencing, statistical association of individual TCRs with disease status, and machine learning. In a later analysis, previously published TCR beta repertoires from 670 or so donors were re-analyzed and high-resolution HLA genotyping was added so that TCR occurrence patterns could be studied. Rather than using new phenotypic data, the later analysis identified candidate immune exposures from TCR beta sequences and from how often those sequences occurred across donors. In an earlier analysis of about 590 of the donors, high-throughput TCR beta sequencing was used to judge whether each TCR beta V gene segment behaved as functional or pseudogenic. Alongside the repertoire data, information on donor age, sex, ethnicity and CMV serostatus was compiled. In a later genetic analysis, genome-wide SNP genotypes for about 60% of the 666 donors were used, and that subset was treated as a discovery cohort. Every discovery cohort repertoire had been produced on one sequencing platform. HLA typing covered class I and class II loci at four-digit resolution. Typing coverage varied by locus: about 629-640 donors for A, B, C, DRB1 and DQB1; around 560 for DQA1; about 590 for DPA1; roughly 470 for DPB1. Several DR-DQ haplotypes were handled as single units for association and clustering because linkage in the cohort was strong. Among some 400 genotyped donors of the cohort, an average of roughly 240,000 unique TCR beta nucleotide sequences were sequenced per donor, around 20% of them non-productive.

What the study reported, not specific to this receptor: The classifier was reported to diagnose cytomegalovirus status with high specificity and sensitivity in both the original and validation cohorts. The earlier analysis of nearly 600 of the donors excluded roughly 16 rarely observed V segments, including chromosome 9 orphons, because counts were too low. This cohort had only TCR beta chains sequenced, and the lack of alpha or paired-chain data limited which features could be detected. Assigning TCR associations to individual alleles was difficult when HLA alleles, especially DR and DQ, strongly co-occurred. Broadly in line with IMGT annotations, most TCR beta V segments showed up in productive rearrangements about 90% or about 30% of the time in an earlier analysis of a few hundred of the donors. Because HLA typing was unavailable for some donors at each locus, only the typed subset was used in association tests. Specific HLA alleles were associated with around 18,000 TCR beta sequences at a false discovery rate of 0.05 in a later analysis. According to the authors, the approach could potentially be generalized to other disease states and immunological phenotypes. A further reported finding was that TCR beta sequences accurately predicted the HLA-A and HLA-B alleles for most subjects in the first cohort. Some IMGT-functional V segments, including TRBV6-2 and TRBV6-3, could not be told apart with the 87-base-pair reads, so those segments were excluded. A later analysis found that HLA-associated TCR beta chains were more clonally expanded and had lower generation probabilities than equally common non-associated chains. V-gene and J-gene trimming of TCR beta chains was associated with a missense DCLRE1C variant in a later genetic analysis, and the association was replicated in an independent cohort. Most TCR sequences were observed very rarely across donors, whereas some public TCRs were present in many individuals. A later genetic analysis reported fewer N-insertions in productive TCRs among donors in an Asian-associated ancestry cluster than the roughly 700-donor mean. In the study, 150 to 200 TCR beta chains were listed as associated with cytomegalovirus. In a later analysis, TCR association rates were found to vary across HLA loci, with the most associated TCRs seen for DRB1 alleles and the fewest for HLA-C alleles. Linkage disequilibrium might explain the correlated functional status among segregating V segments, but an unknown experimental factor could not be ruled out. In vitro tests confirmed that three of the cytomegalovirus-associated TCR beta chains recognize cytomegalovirus antigens. CMV serostatus was the only immune exposure information available for the cohort. In a later analysis, several top co-occurrence clusters were reported to appear linked to parvovirus B19, influenza, CMV and Epstein-Barr virus. Roughly uniform sequencing depth across donors was assumed in presence/absence analyses, although this assumption may not hold. A cluster of highly shared sequence variants was judged likely to represent a technical artifact of the sequencing pipeline. According to a later analysis, most CMV-associated TCR beta chains appeared to be HLA-restricted, and the HLA associations seemed to be driven largely by CMV exposure.

In total, roughly 670 healthy bone marrow donors made up the cohort. Cohort members were all nominally healthy when sampled, although unrecorded immune exposures were likely present. The donor tested CMV seropositive, placing the donor among the approximately 290 seropositive members of the cohort. Each donor provided a peripheral blood sample, and peripheral blood mononuclear cells were used for TCR beta sequencing. The Qiagen DNeasy Blood Extraction Kit was used to extract genomic DNA from the blood cell samples. The CDR3 measures 16 amino acids from cysteine to phenylalanine. Only the CDR3 part of the read is kept: 48 bases, read in frame from the first base. For CDR1 and CDR2, the germline V gene (reference sequence) lists SEHNR and FQNEAQ. The germline V and J ends show losses of 5 bases and 4 bases respectively, and no gene match explains 9 bases of the junction. A note on this clone: Its antigen has not been determined. No much larger clone exists at a distance of one base, and base qualities are not known.

The method behind the library was the immunoSEQ multiplex PCR assay. For the multiplex PCR, a mixture combining 60 forward primers for TCR Vbeta segments and 13 reverse primers for TCR Jbeta segments was used. The CDR3 region of rearranged TCR beta genes was amplified from genomic DNA by a multiplex PCR assay. On the Illumina HiSeq System, the amplified TCR beta libraries were sequenced as 87-base-pair reads. On the authors' methods: Across the 600 to 700 repertoires, a later analysis counted 60 million to 90 million unique TCR beta chains, around 10 million of which were shared by at least two donors. To remove PCR and sequencing errors, raw reads were error-corrected and collapsed into unique sequences using a nearest-neighbor algorithm that merged closely related sequences. To assign V, D and J gene segments, CDR3 sequences were aligned to IMGT reference sequences. For a sequence to be retained, a match of at least six nucleotides was required to both a V gene segment and a J gene segment. Rearrangements were classified as productive when the CDR3 lacked stop codons and remained in frame with V and J, and all other rearrangements were classified as non-productive. CDR3 was defined by IMGT convention, running from the second conserved V-encoded cysteine to the conserved J-encoded phenylalanine. The earlier analysis of about 620 of the donors excluded sequences that lacked an unambiguous match to a single V gene segment. An earlier analysis of 587 of the donors classified V segments as functional when productive rearrangements were above 56.7% and as segregating when the standard deviation between donors was above 5%. A statistical classification framework was built to diagnose cytomegalovirus status from the catalog of TCR beta chain sequences. In a later analysis, TCR nucleotide sequences were compared against IMGT/GENE-DB human TR gene sequences so that V and J genes could be assigned. A later analysis assigned CDR3 sequences and most-parsimonious VDJ recombination scenarios with the TCRdist pipeline. A later analysis defined each TCR beta chain by its CDR3 amino acid sequence plus V-gene family, and excluded reads lacking a unique V-gene family. A later analysis removed 450 to 600 highly shared, low-generation-probability nucleotide sequences to deal with suspected cross-contamination and a sequencing artifact. A later analysis calculated a clonal expansion index for each public chain from normalized within-repertoire ranks of inferred template counts. In a later analysis, generation probabilities were computed with a VDJ recombination model fitted to out-of-frame rearrangements, and the resulting probabilities were checked against IGoR. In a later analysis, TCR-TCR, TCR-HLA and TCR-CMV co-occurrence was scored with hypergeometric tests, and a repertoire-size bias correction was applied to TCR pairs. False discovery rates were estimated in a later analysis by permuting HLA or CMV assignments 20 times. A later analysis grouped co-occurring TCRs with DBSCAN, adding TCRdist sequence similarity when clustering within HLA-allele-positive subsets. Co-occurrence clustering excluded repertoires with fewer than 30,000 or more than 120,000 public chains, plus five with anomalous nucleotide sharing. Not all clones reach the TCRdb copy of this immuneACCESS table, which keeps in-frame sequences only. Checked studies attribute under half of the gap to unresolved V genes and leave the rest unexplained. The V and J calls and the clone size are those of that table, but D and trimming were determined from the DNA. Across this sample there are about 130,000 clones, with roughly 66% seen only once. The ten largest make up over 4% of the sample.

This receptor chain uses TRBV7-9 and TRBJ2-3, and 10 junctional nucleotides match TRBD2. The sequenced sample was PBMCs. The TCR was taken from a man aged 60 to 75 in good health and CMV-seropositive. The DNA sequence follows: TGTGCCAGCAGCCGGCGGAGCGGGGGGGCGGCAGATACGCAGTATTTT. Translated, this gives CASSRRSGGAADTQYF.